A single sample is the source of the 20 T cell receptor beta chains below, sequenced in a study of blood T cell repertoires in COVID-19. Here immunoSEQ multiplex PCR was the method, and the copy in TCRdb shows in-frame clones only, minus some. Here the sample spans 210,000 or so clones, approximately 81% being singletons. The sequencing sample was made of peripheral blood. The receptors stem from a woman of 80 years or more with active or convalescent COVID-19.

This rearrangement joins TRBV28 to TRBJ1-6; 7 bases are shared with TRBD1. The V segment lost 6 bases and the J segment 4 bases; nucleotides outside the gene matches: 9. Germline V lookup: CDR1 MDHEN, CDR2 SYDVKM. CDR3 size: 16 residues. CDR3 nucleotides: TGTGCCAGCAGCTCCAATCGACAGGGTTATAATTCACCCCTCCACTTT. Its translation: CASSSNRQGYNSPLHF.

The chain recombines TRBV6-5 with TRBJ2-3, with D possibly matching TRBD2 (6 bases). The CDR3 has 15 amino acids. In germline, CDR1 is MNHEY, CDR2 SVGAGI. Trimming cost V 7 bases and J 0 bases, with 14 bases left between them. In DNA, the CDR3 is TGTGCCAGCACCGGGGGTCCGGGAAGCACAGATACGCAGTATTTT. Translating gives CASTGGPGSTDTQYF.

CDR3 sequence reads: CASRVGQGDTQYF. CDR3 sequence (DNA): TGTGCCAGCAGAGTAGGGCAGGGGGATACGCAGTATTTT. The J gene is TRBJ2-3, the V gene TRBV5-4, with D possibly TRBD1 on 6 matching bases. Germline V gives CDR1 SGHNT, CDR2 YYREEE (reference sequence). This CDR3 comprises 13 residues. Trimming left V 5 bases short and J 6 bases short, with 13 bases between.

V gene TRBV7-2 combines with J gene TRBJ2-7; TRBD2 might be the D (5 bases). The CDR3 spans 13 residues. Germline loops: CDR1 SGHTA, CDR2 FQGNSA. V lost 5 bases and J 3 bases, leaving 11 bases between the germline ends. The CDR3 spells CASSREGYYEQYF. For the CDR3, the DNA is TGTGCCAGCAGCCGGGAAGGCTACTACGAGCAGTACTTC.

This clone was found once. The V call is TRBV24-1, the J call TRBJ2-3, with TRBD2 as a possible D gene (6 bases). Trimming left V 5 bases short and J 3 bases short, with 17 bases between. This CDR3 spans 16 amino acids. Germline CDR1 is KGHDR and CDR2 is SFDVKD. CDR3 residues: CATSGGGAEKTDTQYF. For the CDR3, the DNA is TGTGCCACCAGTGGTGGCGGGGCTGAGAAGACAGATACGCAGTATTTT.

The V gene is TRBV2, the J gene TRBJ2-7; TRBD1 aligns across 12 bases. The CDR3 is 13 residues long. V dropped 11 bases and J dropped 4; count of bases not matched to a gene: 6. Germline assignment: CDR1 SNHLY and CDR2 FYNNEI. CDR3 region: CAGTGGLGYEQYF. CDR3 bases: TGTGCCGGGACAGGGGGCCTCGGGTACGAGCAGTACTTC. Variable domain in full (rest from reference TRBV2 and TRBJ2-7): EPEVTQTPSHQVTQMGQEVILRCVPISNHLYFYWYRQILGQKVEFLVSFYNNEISEKSEIFDDQFSVERPDGSNFTLKIRSTKLEDSAMYFCAGTGGLGYEQYFGPGTRLTVT.

The DNA for the CDR3 is TGTGCCAGCAGCTACGCAGGGTATAGCAATCAGCCCCAGCATTTT. Its protein is CASSYAGYSNQPQHF. The chain uses TRBV7-9 and TRBJ1-5; a possible D gene is TRBD1 (5 bases). The CDR3 has 15 residues. Germline CDR1 reads SEHNR; CDR2 reads FQNEAQ (reference sequence). Trimming stripped 4 bases from V and 0 bases from J, with 10 bases between.

In this sample, this clone turned up a few times. The rearrangement joins TRBV4-2 to TRBJ1-1; 7 positions match TRBD1. Germline V gene lookup returns CDR1 LGHNA and CDR2 YNFKEQ. This CDR3 is 16 amino acids long. With V trimmed by 4 bases and J by 2 bases, 10 bases remained unmatched. This CDR3 reads CASSPSLGQANTEAFF. DNA for the CDR3: TGTGCCAGCAGCCCCTCCCTAGGACAGGCTAACACTGAAGCTTTCTTT.

The chain has TRBV28 and TRBJ2-3; 8 bases fit TRBD2. The CDR3 sequence is 16 residues long. J gave up 3 bases and V 5 bases, and 10 bases lay outside the gene matches. Germline CDR1 reads MDHEN; CDR2 reads SYDVKM. CDR3 nucleotides: TGTGCCAGCAGTCACCGAGGCGGGGGGAGGACAGATACGCAGTATTTT. This translates into CASSHRGGGRTDTQYF.

This chain joins TRBV7-3 and TRBJ1-2, with 8 bases fitting TRBD1. This CDR3 has 13 amino acids. Germline lookup yields CDR1 SGHTA and CDR2 FQGTGA. Germline trimming cut 4 bases from V and 8 bases from J; bases unmatched to any gene: 6. CDR3 sequence reads: CASSSQGVGGYTF. CDR3 nucleotides: TGTGCCAGCAGCTCACAGGGGGTAGGGGGCTACACCTTC.

The chain uses TRBV19 and TRBJ1-2; tentative D call: TRBD1 (6 bases). CDR1 and CDR2 (germline): LNHDA, SQIVND (reference sequence). The ends were cut back, 6 bases at V and 2 bases at J, with 13 bases in the middle. The CDR3 consists of 14 residues. The CDR3 nucleotides read TGTGCCAGTAGCCTGACAGGAACGAACTATGGCTACACCTTC. This gives the protein CASSLTGTNYGYTF.

The chain couples TRBV11-2 to TRBJ1-2; D gene ambiguous. The CDR3 is made up of 14 amino acids. In germline, CDR1 is SGHAT, CDR2 FQNNGV. V was pared by 3 bases and J by 2 bases, with 10 bases between. CDR3 protein: CASSFIGSNYGYTF. CDR3 sequence (DNA): TGTGCCAGCAGCTTCATCGGGTCCAACTATGGCTACACCTTC.

In its sample, this clone was seen a few times. The rearrangement joins TRBV2 to TRBJ2-7; 12 nucleotides agree with TRBD1. The germline V gene encodes CDR1 SNHLY and CDR2 FYNNEI. There are 12 residues in the CDR3. With 9 bases clipped from V and 4 bases from J, the junction kept 1 base outside the gene matches. CDR3 sequence reads: CARGQGAYEQYF. The CDR3 nucleotides are TGTGCCAGGGGACAGGGGGCGTACGAGCAGTACTTC.

The chain links TRBV27 to TRBJ2-2; 15 nucleotides align to TRBD2. Germline V gene lookup returns CDR1 MNHEY and CDR2 SMNVEV (reference sequence). Trimming at V came to 5 bases and at J to 5 bases, leaving 9 bases not matched to a gene. The CDR3 covers 18 residues. The CDR3 coding sequence is TGTGCCAGCAGTGGATCGGGACTAGCGGGGGGAGGAACCGGGGAGCTGTTTTTT. Amino acid sequence: CASSGSGLAGGGTGELFF.

This chain uses TRBV9 with TRBJ2-7, with 8 bases lining up with TRBD1. From germline, CDR1 is SGDLS and CDR2 YYNGEE. The J segment lost 4 bases and the V segment lost 3 bases, leaving 6 bases of the junction unmatched. The CDR3 spans 14 residues. CDR3 bases: TGTGCCAGCAGCGGACAGGGGTCGTCATACGAGCAGTACTTC. Translated, it gives CASSGQGSSYEQYF.

CDR3 protein: CASSSLDPSGRPDEQFF. In DNA form, the CDR3 reads TGTGCCAGCAGCTCCCTTGATCCTAGCGGGAGGCCCGATGAGCAGTTCTTC. The V and J genes are TRBV7-6 and TRBJ2-1; 11 bases map to TRBD2. Trimming at V came to 4 bases and at J to 8 bases, leaving 13 bases not matched to a gene. The CDR3 covers 17 residues. CDR1 and CDR2 from the germline V gene are SGHVS and FNYEAQ.

V is TRBV11-2 and J is TRBJ2-5; 8 nucleotides match TRBD2. This CDR3 contains 16 residues. V trimming: 2 bases; J trimming: 10 bases; junction bases outside the gene matches: 15. Germline-derived CDR1 and CDR2 are SGHAT and FQNNGV. The CDR3 DNA sequence: TGTGCCAGCAGCTTACCTTACGGGAGGGGGACCCACGACCAGTACTTC. Protein sequence: CASSLPYGRGTHDQYF.

The gene calls are TRBV19 and TRBJ1-5; 12 positions agree with TRBD1. V trimming: 3 bases; J trimming: 2 bases; junction bases outside the gene matches: 11. The CDR3 runs 19 residues. Germline CDR1 and CDR2: LNHDA and SQIVND (reference sequence). CDR3 coding DNA: TGTGCCAGTAGTATTGGGCCGGGACAGGGGGCAATGGGCAATCAGCCCCAGCATTTT. This translates into CASSIGPGQGAMGNQPQHF.

The chain uses TRBV15 and TRBJ2-6; maybe TRBD2 (6 bases). Germline CDR1 is LNHNV and CDR2 is YYDKDF (reference sequence). V lost 7 bases to trimming and J lost 2 bases, with 12 bases between them. The CDR3 consists of 15 residues. DNA of the CDR3: TGTGCCACCACCGTAGGAGGGGCTGGGGCCAACGTCCTGACTTTC. This sequence encodes CATTVGGAGANVLTF.

The chain recombines TRBV7-9 with TRBJ2-2, with TRBD1 matching over 9 bases. CDR1 SEHNR and CDR2 FQNEAQ come from the germline V gene (reference sequence). V shed 2 bases and J 4 bases; nucleotides not matched to a gene: 5. This CDR3 is 16 amino acids long. The CDR3 region is CASSLPTGGSTGELFF. CDR3 nucleotide sequence: TGTGCCAGCAGCTTACCGACAGGGGGAAGCACCGGGGAGCTGTTTTTT.